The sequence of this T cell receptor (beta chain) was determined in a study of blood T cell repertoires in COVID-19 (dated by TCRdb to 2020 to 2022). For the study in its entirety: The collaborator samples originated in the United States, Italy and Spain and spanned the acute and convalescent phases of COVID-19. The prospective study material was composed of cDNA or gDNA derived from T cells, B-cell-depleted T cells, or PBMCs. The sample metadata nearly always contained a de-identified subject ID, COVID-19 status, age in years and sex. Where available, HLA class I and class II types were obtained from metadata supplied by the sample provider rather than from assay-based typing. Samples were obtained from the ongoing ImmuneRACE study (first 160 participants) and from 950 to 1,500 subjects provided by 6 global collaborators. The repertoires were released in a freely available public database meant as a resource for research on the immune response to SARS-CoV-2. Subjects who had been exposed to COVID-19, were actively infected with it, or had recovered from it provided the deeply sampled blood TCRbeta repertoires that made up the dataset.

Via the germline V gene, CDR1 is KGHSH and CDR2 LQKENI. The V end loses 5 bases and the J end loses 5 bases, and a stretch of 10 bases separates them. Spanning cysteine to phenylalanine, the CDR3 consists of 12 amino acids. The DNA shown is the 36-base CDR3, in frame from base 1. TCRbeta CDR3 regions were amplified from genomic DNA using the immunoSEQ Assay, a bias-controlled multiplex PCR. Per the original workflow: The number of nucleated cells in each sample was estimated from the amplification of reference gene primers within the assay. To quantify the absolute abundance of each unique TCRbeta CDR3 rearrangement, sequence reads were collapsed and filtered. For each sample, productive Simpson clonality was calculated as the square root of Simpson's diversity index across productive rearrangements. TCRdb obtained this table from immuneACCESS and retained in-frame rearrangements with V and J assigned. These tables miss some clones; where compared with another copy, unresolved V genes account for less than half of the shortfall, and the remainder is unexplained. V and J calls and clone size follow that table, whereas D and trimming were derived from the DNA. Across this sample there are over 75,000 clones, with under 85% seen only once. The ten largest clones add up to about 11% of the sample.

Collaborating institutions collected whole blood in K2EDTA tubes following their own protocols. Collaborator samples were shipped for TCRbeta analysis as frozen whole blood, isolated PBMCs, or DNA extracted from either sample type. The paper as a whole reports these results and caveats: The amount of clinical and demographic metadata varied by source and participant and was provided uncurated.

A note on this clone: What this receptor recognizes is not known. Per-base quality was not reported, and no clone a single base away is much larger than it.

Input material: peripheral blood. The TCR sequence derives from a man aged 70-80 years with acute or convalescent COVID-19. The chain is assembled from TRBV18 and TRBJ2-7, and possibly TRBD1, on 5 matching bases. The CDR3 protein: CASSSRGNEQYF. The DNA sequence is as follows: TGTGCCAGCTCATCAAGGGGAAACGAGCAGTACTTC.